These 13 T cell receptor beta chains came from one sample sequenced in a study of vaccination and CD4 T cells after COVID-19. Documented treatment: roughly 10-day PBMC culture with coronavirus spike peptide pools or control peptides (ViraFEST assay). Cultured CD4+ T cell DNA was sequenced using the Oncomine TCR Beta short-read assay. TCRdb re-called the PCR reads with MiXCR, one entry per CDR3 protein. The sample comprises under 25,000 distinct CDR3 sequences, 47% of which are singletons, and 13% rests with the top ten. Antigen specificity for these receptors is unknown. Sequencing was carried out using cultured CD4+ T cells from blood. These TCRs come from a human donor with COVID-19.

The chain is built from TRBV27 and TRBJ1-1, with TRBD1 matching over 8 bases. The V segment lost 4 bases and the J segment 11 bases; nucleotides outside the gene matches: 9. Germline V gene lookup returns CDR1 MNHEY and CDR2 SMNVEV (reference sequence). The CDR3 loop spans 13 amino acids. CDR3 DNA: TGTGCCAGCAGTTCCCAGGGGGCTTGGGTGGCTTTCTTT. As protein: CASSSQGAWVAFF.

CDR3 nucleotides: TGTGCCAGCAACTCAAGGGGGGGACCATATGGCTACACCTTC. Translation: CASNSRGGPYGYTF. V usage is TRBV6-1 and J usage is TRBJ1-2, with D possibly matching TRBD1 (6 bases). V was pared by 7 bases and J by 5 bases, with 17 bases between. The CDR3 runs 14 residues. The germline V gene encodes CDR1 MNHNS and CDR2 SASEGT.

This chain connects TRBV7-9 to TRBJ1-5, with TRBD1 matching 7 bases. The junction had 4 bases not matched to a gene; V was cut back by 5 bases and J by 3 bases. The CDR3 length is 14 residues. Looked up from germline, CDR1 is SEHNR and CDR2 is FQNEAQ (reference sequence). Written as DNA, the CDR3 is TGTGCCAGCAGCCATGGACAGGCCAATCAGCCCCAGCATTTT. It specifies CASSHGQANQPQHF. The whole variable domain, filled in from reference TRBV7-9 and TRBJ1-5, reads DTGVSQNPRHKITKRGQNVTFRCDPISEHNRLYWYRQTLGQGPEFLTYFQNEAQLEKSRLLSDRFSAERPKGSFSTLEIQRTEQGDSAMYLCASSHGQANQPQHFGDGTRLSIL.

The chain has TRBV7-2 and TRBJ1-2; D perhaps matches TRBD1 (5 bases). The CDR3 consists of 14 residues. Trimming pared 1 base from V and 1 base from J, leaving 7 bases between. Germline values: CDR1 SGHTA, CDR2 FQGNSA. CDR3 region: CASSLEQDNYGYTF. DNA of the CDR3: TGTGCCAGCAGCTTAGAACAGGATAACTATGGCTACACCTTC.

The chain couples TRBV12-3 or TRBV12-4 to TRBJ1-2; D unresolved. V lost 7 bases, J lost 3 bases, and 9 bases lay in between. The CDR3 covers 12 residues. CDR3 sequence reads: CASTYKDYGYTF. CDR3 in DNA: TGTGCCAGCACATACAAGGACTATGGCTACACCTTC.

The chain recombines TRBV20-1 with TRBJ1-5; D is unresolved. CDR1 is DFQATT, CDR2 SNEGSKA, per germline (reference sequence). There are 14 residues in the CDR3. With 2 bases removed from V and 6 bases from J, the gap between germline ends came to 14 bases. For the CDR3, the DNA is TGCAGTGCTAGAAGGGAGGGAGGTGTTCAGCCCCAGCATTTT. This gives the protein CSARREGGVQPQHF.

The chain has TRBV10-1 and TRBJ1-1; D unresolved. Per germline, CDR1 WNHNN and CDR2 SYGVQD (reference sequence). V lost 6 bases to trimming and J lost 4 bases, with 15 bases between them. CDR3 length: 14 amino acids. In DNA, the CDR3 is TGCGCCAGCAGCCAAGTAGGGTCGGGCACTGAAGCTTTCTTT. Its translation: CASSQVGSGTEAFF.

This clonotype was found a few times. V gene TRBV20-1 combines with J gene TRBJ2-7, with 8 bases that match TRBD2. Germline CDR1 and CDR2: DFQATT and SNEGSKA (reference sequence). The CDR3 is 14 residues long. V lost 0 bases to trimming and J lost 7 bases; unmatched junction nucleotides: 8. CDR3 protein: CSARETGLAGEQYF. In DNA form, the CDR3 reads TGCAGTGCTAGAGAAACAGGACTAGCCGGAGAGCAGTACTTC.

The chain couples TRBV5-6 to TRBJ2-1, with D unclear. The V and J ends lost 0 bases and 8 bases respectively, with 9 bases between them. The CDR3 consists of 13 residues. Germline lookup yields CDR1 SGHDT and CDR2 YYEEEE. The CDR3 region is CASSLVSGDEQFF. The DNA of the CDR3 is TGTGCCAGCAGCTTGGTTAGTGGCGATGAGCAGTTCTTC.

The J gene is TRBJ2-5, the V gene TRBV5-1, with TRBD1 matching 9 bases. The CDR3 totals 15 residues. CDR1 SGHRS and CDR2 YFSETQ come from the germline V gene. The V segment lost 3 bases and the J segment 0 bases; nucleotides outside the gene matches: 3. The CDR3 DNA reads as TGCGCCAGCAGCTCGGGACAGGGTAACCAAGAGACCCAGTACTTC. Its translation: CASSSGQGNQETQYF.

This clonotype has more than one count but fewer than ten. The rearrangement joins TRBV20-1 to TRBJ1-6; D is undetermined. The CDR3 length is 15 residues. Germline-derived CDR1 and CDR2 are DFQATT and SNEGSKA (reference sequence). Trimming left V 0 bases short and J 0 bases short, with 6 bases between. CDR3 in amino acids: CSARESSSYNSPLHF. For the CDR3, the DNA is TGCAGTGCTAGAGAATCCAGCTCCTATAATTCACCCCTCCACTTT.

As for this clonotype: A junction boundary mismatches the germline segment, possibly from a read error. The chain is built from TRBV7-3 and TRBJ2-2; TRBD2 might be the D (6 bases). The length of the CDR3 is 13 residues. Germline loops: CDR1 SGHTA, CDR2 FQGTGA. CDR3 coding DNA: TGTGCCAGCAGCATAACTAGCTTCGGGGAGCTGTTTTTT. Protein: CASSITSFGELFF. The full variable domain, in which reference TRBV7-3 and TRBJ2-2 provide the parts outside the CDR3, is GAGVSQTPSNKVTEKGKYVELRCDPISGHTALYWYRQSLGQGPEFLIYFQGTGAADDSGLPNDRFFAVRPEGSVSTLKIQRTERGDSAVYLCASSITSFGELFFGEGSRLTVL.

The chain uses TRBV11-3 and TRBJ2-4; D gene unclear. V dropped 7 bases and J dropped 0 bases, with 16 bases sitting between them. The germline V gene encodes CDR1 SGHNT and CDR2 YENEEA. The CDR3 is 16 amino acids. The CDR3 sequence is CASNLGRHLAKNIQYF. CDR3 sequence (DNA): TGTGCCAGCAATTTAGGGCGACACCTAGCCAAAAACATTCAGTACTTC.